This T cell receptor beta chain was profiled in a study of T cells after somatic rescue of genetic block. The CDR3 extends over 13 amino acids. V was clipped by 6 bases and J by 3 bases, with 11 bases between them. CDR1 and CDR2 from the germline V gene are LGHNA and YNFKEQ. This clone was seen only a few times. Only in-frame clones appear in the TCRdb table, and some are missing; sequencing was by immunoSEQ multiplex PCR. The sample lists around 70,000 clones, about nine tenths occurring once. The receptor was isolated from a man between 40 and 49 years old. The chain employs TRBV4-2 and TRBJ1-1; possible D gene TRBD1, 5 bases. The specimen sequenced was peripheral blood mononuclear cells (PBMCs). This CDR3 reads CASSPGDYTEAFF. DNA of the CDR3: TGTGCCAGCAGTCCGGGGGATTACACTGAAGCTTTCTTT.